These T cell receptor beta chains were read from a single sample in a study of long-term antiretroviral therapy in people with HIV. Clones were read by immunoSEQ multiplex PCR, and TCRdb kept only the in-frame ones, dropping some. The table has approximately 23,000 clones, roughly four fifths seen once. The material was unsorted PBMCs, obtained 1.5 years after starting antiretroviral therapy. All receptors come from a man aged 30-40 years with HIV. CDR3s leave out the opening cysteine and the closing phenylalanine or tryptophan. D genes are given only for firm matches.

D,V,J,CDR3
.,TRBV5-5,TRBJ1-3,ASSLSPGVAGNTIY
.,TRBV6-5,TRBJ1-1,ASSSRAGRAEAF
.,TRBV12-5,TRBJ2-7,ASGPGSYEQY
TRBD2,TRBV5-4,TRBJ2-7,ASSLGLAGELYEQY
.,TRBV6-1,TRBJ1-2,ASSGGFYGYT
.,TRBV7-9,TRBJ2-5,ASKGEGTETQY
.,TRBV5-1,TRBJ2-7,ASSLERGAGLGYEQY
.,TRBV4-2,TRBJ1-2,ASSQDTSPGYGYT
.,TRBV5-1,TRBJ1-4,ASSLAGGMSNEKLF
.,TRBV28,TRBJ1-5,ASSFRGADNQPQH
TRBD1,TRBV27,TRBJ2-7,ASSHGQDSYEQY
.,TRBV4-2,TRBJ1-4,ASSQVSQDPNEKLF
TRBD1,TRBV11-2,TRBJ1-3,ASSLGQGLGNTIY
.,TRBV19,TRBJ2-7,ASSINTFSYEQY
.,TRBV6-5,TRBJ1-2,ASSPLSLYGYT
TRBD1,TRBV6-1,TRBJ1-1,ASSDIRTGRAEAF
.,TRBV14,TRBJ1-1,ASSQLGHLNTEAF
.,TRBV5-4,TRBJ2-1,ASSLRSLGDEQF
TRBD2,TRBV30,TRBJ2-7,AWKTSGTYEQY
.,TRBV30,TRBJ2-3,AWSVQGGDTQY
TRBD1,TRBV5-1,TRBJ2-1,ASSGTGEPYNEQF
TRBD1,TRBV27,TRBJ2-4,ASSLSWDSKNIQY
.,TRBV11-1,TRBJ2-7,ASSGGTPYEQY
TRBD2,TRBV5-3,TRBJ2-3,ARSLLTESAGRADTQY
.,TRBV13,TRBJ2-5,ASSVLEQTGQETQY
.,TRBV29-1,TRBJ1-1,SVLAWVNTEAF